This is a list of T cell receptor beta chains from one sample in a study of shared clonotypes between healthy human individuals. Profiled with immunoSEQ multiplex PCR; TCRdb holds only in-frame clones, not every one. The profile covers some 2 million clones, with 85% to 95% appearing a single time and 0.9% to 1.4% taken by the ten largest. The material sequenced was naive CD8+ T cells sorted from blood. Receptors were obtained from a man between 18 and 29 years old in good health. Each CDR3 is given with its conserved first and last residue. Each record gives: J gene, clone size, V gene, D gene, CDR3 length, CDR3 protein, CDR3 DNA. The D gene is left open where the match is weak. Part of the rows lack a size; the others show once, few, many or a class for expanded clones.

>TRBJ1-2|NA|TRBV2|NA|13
CATGPGLGYGYTF
TGTGCCACCGGCCCCGGTTTAGGGTATGGCTACACCTTC
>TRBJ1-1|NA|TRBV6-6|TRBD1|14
CASSQDRGSTEAFF
TGTGCCAGCAGCCAGGACAGGGGGAGCACTGAAGCTTTCTTT
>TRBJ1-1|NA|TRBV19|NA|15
CASSIGDTMNTEAFF
TGTGCCAGTAGTATTGGGGACACCATGAACACTGAAGCTTTCTTT
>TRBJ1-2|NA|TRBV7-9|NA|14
CASSPLGMGYGYTF
TGTGCCAGCAGCCCCCTGGGGATGGGTTATGGCTACACCTTC
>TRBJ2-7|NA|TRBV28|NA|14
CASSFRGSSYEQYF
TGTGCCAGCAGTTTCAGGGGAAGCTCCTACGAGCAGTACTTC
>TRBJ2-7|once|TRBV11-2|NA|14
CASRQTGWPLEQYF
TGTGCCAGCAGGCAAACAGGGTGGCCCCTCGAGCAGTACTTC
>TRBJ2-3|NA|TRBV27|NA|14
CASSLNLALNTQYF
TGTGCCAGCAGTTTAAATCTAGCTCTGAATACGCAGTATTTT
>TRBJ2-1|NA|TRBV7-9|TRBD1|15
CASSLVGTGYNEQFF
TGTGCCAGCAGCTTAGTGGGGACAGGGTACAATGAGCAGTTCTTC
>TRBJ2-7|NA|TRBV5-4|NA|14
CASSFGLATSEQYF
TGTGCCAGCAGCTTCGGGCTAGCGACCTCCGAGCAGTACTTC
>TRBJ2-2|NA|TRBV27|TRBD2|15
CASSLAGAGAGELFF
TGTGCCAGCAGCTTGGCGGGAGCGGGGGCCGGGGAGCTGTTTTTT
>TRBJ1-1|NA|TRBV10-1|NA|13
CASPSWTDTEAFF
TGCGCCAGCCCTTCCTGGACAGACACTGAAGCTTTCTTT
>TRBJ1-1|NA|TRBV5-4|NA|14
CASSFQGGGTEAFF
TGTGCCAGCAGCTTTCAGGGAGGGGGAACTGAAGCTTTCTTT
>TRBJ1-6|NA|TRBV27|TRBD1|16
CASSLQGTPYNSPLHF
TGTGCCAGCAGTCTACAGGGGACCCCCTATAATTCACCCCTCCACTTT
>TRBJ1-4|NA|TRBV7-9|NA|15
CASSMTDTFNEKLFF
TGTGCCAGCAGTATGACGGACACCTTTAATGAAAAACTGTTTTTT
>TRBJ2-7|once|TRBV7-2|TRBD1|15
CASSETGESSYEQYF
TGTGCCAGCAGCGAAACAGGGGAATCGTCCTACGAGCAGTACTTC
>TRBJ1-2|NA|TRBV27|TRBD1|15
CASSLGGQGHYGYTF
TGTGCCAGCAGTTTAGGGGGACAGGGTCACTATGGCTACACCTTC
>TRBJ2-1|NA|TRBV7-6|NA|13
CASSLVGGDEQFF
TGTGCCAGCAGCTTAGTAGGTGGTGACGAGCAGTTCTTC
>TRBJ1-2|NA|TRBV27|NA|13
CASSSGTNYGYTF
TGTGCCAGCAGTTCTGGGACAAACTATGGCTACACCTTC
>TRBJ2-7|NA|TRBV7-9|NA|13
CASSSGLNYEQYF
TGTGCCAGCAGCTCAGGGCTAAACTACGAGCAGTACTTC
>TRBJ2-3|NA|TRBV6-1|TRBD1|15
CASGDRQGWTDTQYF
TGTGCCAGCGGGGATAGACAGGGTTGGACAGATACGCAGTATTTT
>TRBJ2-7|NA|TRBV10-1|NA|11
CASSGGYEQYF
TGCGCCAGCAGTGGGGGCTACGAGCAGTACTTC
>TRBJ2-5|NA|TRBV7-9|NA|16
CASSLATVLSLETQYF
TGTGCCAGCAGCTTAGCAACGGTTCTGTCCCTAGAGACCCAGTACTTC
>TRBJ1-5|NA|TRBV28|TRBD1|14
CASSLWTGGQPQHF
TGTGCCAGCAGTTTATGGACAGGGGGACAGCCCCAGCATTTT
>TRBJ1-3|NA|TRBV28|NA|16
CASSFPDRSSGNTIYF
TGTGCCAGCAGTTTTCCCGACAGAAGCTCTGGAAACACCATATATTTT
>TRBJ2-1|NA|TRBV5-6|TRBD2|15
CASSPSGSSYNEQFF
TGTGCCAGCAGCCCTAGCGGGAGTTCCTACAATGAGCAGTTCTTC
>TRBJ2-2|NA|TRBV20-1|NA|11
CSAFRERELFF
TGCAGTGCTTTCAGGGAACGGGAGCTGTTTTTT
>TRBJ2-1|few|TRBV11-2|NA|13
CASSLDRDNEQFF
TGTGCCAGCAGCTTAGATAGGGACAATGAGCAGTTCTTC
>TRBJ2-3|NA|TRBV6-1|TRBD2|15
CASVILAGGLGTQYF
TGTGCCAGCGTGATACTAGCGGGAGGGCTCGGTACGCAGTATTTT
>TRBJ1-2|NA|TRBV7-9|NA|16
CASSPGTELDLWGYTF
TGTGCCAGCAGCCCTGGGACGGAATTGGACCTATGGGGCTACACCTTC
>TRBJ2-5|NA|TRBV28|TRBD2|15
CASTRLAGDGETQYF
TGTGCCAGCACCAGACTAGCGGGAGATGGGGAGACCCAGTACTTC
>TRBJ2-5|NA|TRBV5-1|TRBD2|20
CASSLAVSPLGLAGTETQYF
TGCGCCAGCAGCTTGGCCGTGTCACCTCTCGGACTAGCGGGAACAGAGACCCAGTACTTC
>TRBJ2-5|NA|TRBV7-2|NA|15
CASTTGGGPQETQYF
TGTGCCAGCACCACGGGGGGCGGACCGCAAGAGACCCAGTACTTC
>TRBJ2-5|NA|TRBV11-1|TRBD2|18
CASSLRVEGTSGEETQYF
TGTGCCAGCAGCTTAAGGGTAGAGGGGACTAGCGGGGAAGAGACCCAGTACTTC
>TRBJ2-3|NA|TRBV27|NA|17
CASTSAPRDPPVDTQYF
TGTGCCAGCACCTCGGCCCCTCGGGACCCCCCGGTGGATACGCAGTATTTT
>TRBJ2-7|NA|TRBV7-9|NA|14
CASSPLSTRDEQYF
TGTGCCAGCAGCCCCTTGTCAACCAGGGACGAGCAGTACTTC
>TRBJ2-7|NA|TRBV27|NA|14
CASSAGAGSYEQYF
TGTGCCAGCAGTGCTGGGGCCGGCTCCTACGAGCAGTACTTC
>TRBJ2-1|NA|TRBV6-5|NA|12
CASSYADREQFF
TGTGCCAGCAGTTACGCCGACAGAGAGCAGTTCTTC
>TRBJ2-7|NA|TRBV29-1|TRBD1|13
CSVQGGQDYEQYF
TGCAGCGTTCAGGGGGGACAGGACTACGAGCAGTACTTC
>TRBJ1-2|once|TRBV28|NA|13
CASRPTGPYGYTF
TGTGCCAGCAGACCGACCGGACCCTATGGCTACACCTTC
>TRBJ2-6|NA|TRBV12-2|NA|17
CASRSGLAGAGANVLTF
TGTGCAAGTCGCTCCGGACTAGCGGGAGCTGGGGCCAACGTCCTGACTTTC
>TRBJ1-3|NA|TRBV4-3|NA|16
CASSQDRASSGNTIYF
TGCGCCAGCAGCCAAGATAGAGCGAGCTCTGGAAACACCATATATTTT
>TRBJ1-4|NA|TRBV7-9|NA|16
CASSSGPTATNEKLFF
TGTGCCAGCAGCTCCGGACCGACTGCAACTAATGAAAAACTGTTTTTT
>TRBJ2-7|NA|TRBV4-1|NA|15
CASSQGGFSSYEQYF
TGCGCCAGCAGCCAAGGAGGGTTTTCCTCCTACGAGCAGTACTTC
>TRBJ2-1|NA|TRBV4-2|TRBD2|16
CASSQSSGGPHVEQFF
TGTGCCAGCAGCCAGAGTAGCGGGGGCCCGCATGTGGAGCAGTTCTTC
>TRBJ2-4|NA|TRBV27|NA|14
CASQPWGALNIQYF
TGTGCCAGCCAACCATGGGGCGCCCTAAACATTCAGTACTTC